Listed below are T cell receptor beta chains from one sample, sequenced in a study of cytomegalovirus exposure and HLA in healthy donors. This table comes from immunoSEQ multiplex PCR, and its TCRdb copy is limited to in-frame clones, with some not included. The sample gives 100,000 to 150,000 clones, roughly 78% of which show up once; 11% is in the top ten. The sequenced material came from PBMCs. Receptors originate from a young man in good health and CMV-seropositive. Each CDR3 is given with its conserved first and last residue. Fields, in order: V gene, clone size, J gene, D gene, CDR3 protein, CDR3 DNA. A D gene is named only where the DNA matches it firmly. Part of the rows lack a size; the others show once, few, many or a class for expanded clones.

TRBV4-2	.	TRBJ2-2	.	CASSQDRGGQLNTGELFF	TGTGCCAGCAGCCAAGATCGTGGGGGCCAGTTGAACACCGGGGAGCTGTTTTTT
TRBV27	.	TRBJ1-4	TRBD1	CASSLRDRQGKLFF	TGTGCCAGCAGCCTTAGGGACAGGCAGGGGAAACTGTTTTTT
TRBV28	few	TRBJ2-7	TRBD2	CASSRALAGLSYEQYF	TGTGCCAGCAGCCGCGCCCTAGCGGGGTTGTCCTACGAGCAGTACTTC
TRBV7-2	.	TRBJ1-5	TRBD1	CASSHGQGNQPQHF	TGTGCCAGCAGCCACGGACAGGGCAATCAGCCCCAGCATTTT
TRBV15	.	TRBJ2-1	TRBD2	CATSRSGSSYNEQFF	TGTGCCACCAGCCGAAGCGGGAGCTCCTACAATGAGCAGTTCTTC
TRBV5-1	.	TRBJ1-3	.	CASSFSGIAGNTIYF	TGCGCCAGCAGTTTTTCAGGGATCGCTGGAAACACCATATATTTT
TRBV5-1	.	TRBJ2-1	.	CASSLGLVDNEQFF	TGCGCCAGCAGCTTGGGACTAGTTGACAATGAGCAGTTCTTC
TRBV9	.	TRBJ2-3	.	CASSVRGRSGDTQYF	TGTGCCAGCAGCGTCAGGGGACGTTCAGGCGATACGCAGTATTTT
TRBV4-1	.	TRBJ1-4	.	CASSFSNQGSEKLFF	TGCGCCAGCAGCTTCAGCAATCAGGGTAGCGAAAAACTGTTTTTT
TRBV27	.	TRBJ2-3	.	CASSKGWGRGGRGTDTQYF	TGTGCCAGCAGTAAGGGTTGGGGGAGAGGGGGTAGGGGCACAGATACGCAGTATTTT